These 6 T cell receptor beta chains were sequenced from one sample in a study of T cell changes during pregnancy in multiple sclerosis. The repertoire was sequenced with immunoSEQ multiplex PCR; TCRdb's copy has only in-frame clones and lacks some. Among roughly 32,000 clones listed, 80% to 90% were seen once. Sequenced material: CD8+ T cells from peripheral blood mononuclear cells, taken in the third trimester of pregnancy. These receptors were collected from a female donor with multiple sclerosis, enrolled in a pregnancy study.

The chain recombines TRBV7-9 with TRBJ1-2; weak D call: TRBD1 (5 bases). Per the germline V gene, CDR1 is SEHNR and CDR2 is FQNEAQ (reference sequence). The CDR3 sequence is 15 residues long. The V end was cut by 8 bases, the J end by 8 bases, with 24 bases between. The DNA of the CDR3 is TGTGCCAGCCGCAGCTTAAGCAGGGTGGCGAGAGGCTACACCTTC. It is translated as CASRSLSRVARGYTF.

V is TRBV4-2 and J is TRBJ2-7; 9 bases agree with TRBD1. Germline CDR1 and CDR2: LGHNA and YNFKEQ. The CDR3 runs 15 residues. V gave up 5 bases and J gave up 3 bases; unmatched junction bases: 8. DNA for the CDR3: TGTGCCAGCAGCTCCCACAGGGGGCGCTTCTACGAGCAGTACTTC. This translates into CASSSHRGRFYEQYF.

V is TRBV2 and J is TRBJ1-3; a weak D match, TRBD1 (6 bases). V was shortened by 6 bases and J by 3 bases, with 12 bases between the two germline ends. The length of the CDR3 is 14 residues. In germline, CDR1 is SNHLY, CDR2 FYNNEI. The CDR3 reads CASRTTGRGNTIYF. The CDR3 DNA follows: TGTGCCAGCAGAACCACAGGGCGTGGAAACACCATATATTTT.

The chain recombines TRBV10-3 with TRBJ2-3, with 7 bases that match TRBD2. V shed 0 bases and J 0 bases; nucleotides not matched to a gene: 3. The CDR3 runs to 16 residues. The germline gives CDR1 ENHRY, CDR2 SYGVKD. The CDR3 sequence: CAISESISGSTDTQYF. DNA of the CDR3: TGTGCCATCAGTGAGTCGATTAGCGGGAGCACAGATACGCAGTATTTT.

The chain employs TRBV30 and TRBJ2-5; 7 bases match TRBD2. The germline V gene has CDR1 GTSNPN and CDR2 SVGIG (reference sequence). V shed 3 bases and J 5 bases; nucleotides not matched to a gene: 12. The CDR3 runs 15 residues. The CDR3 nucleotides are TGTGCCTGGAGGGGGGGGTCGGGACCGGGCGAGACCCAGTACTTC. Amino acid sequence: CAWRGGSGPGETQYF.

This clone has only a few counts. The V and J genes are TRBV28 and TRBJ2-5, with 13 bases aligning to TRBD2. The CDR3 spans 15 residues. The germline CDR1 and CDR2 sequences are MDHEN and SYDVKM. V lost 5 bases to trimming and J lost 3 bases; unmatched junction nucleotides: 3. The CDR3 sequence: CASSPGLAGEETQYF. The CDR3 DNA is TGTGCCAGCAGTCCCGGACTAGCGGGAGAAGAGACCCAGTACTTC.